Sequencing of this T cell receptor (beta chain) was carried out in a study of cytomegalovirus exposure and HLA in healthy donors. Turning to this clone: The antigen remains unidentified.

Overall study results and limits: Generally TCR sequences proved uncommon, though certain public TCRs appeared in numerous donors. The study flagged 150 to 200 TCR beta chains as cytomegalovirus-associated.

CDR1 is SQVTM, CDR2 ANQGSEA, per germline. The CDR3 is 17 amino acids. Trimming shortened V by 7 bases and J by 2 bases, and 26 bases separated the two germline ends. Measured with immunoSEQ multiplex PCR; TCRdb has only the in-frame clones, and not every one. The data show over 200,000 clones, with around 88% seen just once and 2.9% held by the top ten. The chain carries TRBV29-1 and TRBJ1-2, with D perhaps TRBD1 (5 bases). The specimen sequenced was PBMCs. The sequence was collected from a woman aged 18-29 years in good health and CMV-seronegative. The CDR3 sequence is CSAALLSTDPLNYGYTF. As DNA, the CDR3 is TGCAGCGCGGCACTACTCTCGACAGATCCCTTAAACTATGGCTACACCTTC.